Presented here are 5 T cell receptor beta chains from one specimen sequenced in a study of T cell repertoires in cytomegalovirus infection. Antigens for these TCRs are unknown. One entry per CDR3 protein results from TCRdb running MiXCR on the reads. The data contain a few hundred thousand distinct CDR3 sequences, about 32% of them singletons. Sequences were derived from cultured PBMCs, sampled from culture after CMV antigen stimulation. The receptors stem from a human donor in good health (CMV status not recorded). Some clones in this sample may be carry-over from other donors' samples.

The V call is TRBV6-6, the J call TRBJ2-7; the match to TRBD2 covers 8 bases. The CDR3 has 17 residues. The V gene end was trimmed by 10 bases and the J gene end by 1 base; junction bases not matched to a gene: 18. The V gene's germline CDR1 is MNHNY and CDR2 SVGAGI (reference sequence). CDR3: CATRLGGRQTFSYEQYV. The CDR3, as DNA: TGTGCCACCCGGTTGGGCGGGAGGCAGACTTTTTCCTACGAGCAGTACGTC.

This chain links TRBV5-1 with TRBJ2-5; maybe TRBD1 (5 bases). The V and J ends lost 0 bases and 2 bases respectively, with 8 bases between them. CDR1 is SGHRS and CDR2 is YFSETQ in the germline V gene. The CDR3 extends over 14 amino acids. CDR3 sequence: CASSLVGDQETQYF. CDR3 coding DNA: TGCGCCAGCAGCTTGGTAGGGGATCAAGAGACCCAGTACTTC.

This clonotype occurred a few times. Here the CDR3 reads CASSGVVSGANVLTF. The DNA of the CDR3 is TGTGCCAGCAGCGGTGTGGTCTCTGGGGCCAACGTCCTGACTTTC. This chain connects TRBV7-9 to TRBJ2-6; no definite D call. Germline-derived CDR1 and CDR2 are SEHNR and FQNEAQ (reference sequence). The CDR3 has 15 residues. V was shortened by 5 bases and J by 0 bases, with 8 bases between the two germline ends.

The J gene is TRBJ2-7, the V gene TRBV4-1; D not resolved. Trimming shortened V by 1 base and J by 0 bases, and 7 bases separated the two germline ends. Germline V gene data show CDR1 as MGHRA and CDR2 as YSYEKL. The CDR3 loop spans 14 amino acids. The CDR3 reads CASSQAVGSYEQYF. In nucleotides, the CDR3 is TGCGCCAGCAGCCAAGCTGTCGGCTCCTACGAGCAGTACTTC.

This clonotype was seen a handful of times. The chain employs TRBV10-3 and TRBJ1-5, with TRBD1 matching 9 bases. V shed 6 bases and J 3 bases; nucleotides not matched to a gene: 6. In germline, CDR1 is ENHRY, CDR2 SYGVKD. The CDR3 spans 15 residues. DNA of the CDR3: TGTGCCATCAGCGGGACAGGGAGGAACAATCAGCCCCAGCATTTT. This encodes CAISGTGRNNQPQHF.